The 5 T cell receptor beta chains in this list originate from one sample, sequenced in a study of blood T cell repertoires in COVID-19. The protocol was immunoSEQ multiplex PCR, while the TCRdb copy is restricted to in-frame clones and leaves out a portion. In the table there are about 270,000 clones, less than 90% of which are singletons. Source material: peripheral blood. The receptors here all came from a woman in her 70s with COVID-19, enrolled during active disease.

The rearrangement links TRBV7-9 to TRBJ2-7; tentative D call: TRBD2 (5 bases). This CDR3 is built from 14 residues. The germline CDR1 and CDR2 sequences are SEHNR and FQNEAQ (reference sequence). The V end lost 1 base, the J end lost 8 bases, and 15 bases lay between the germline ends. CDR3 coding DNA: TGTGCCAGCAGCTTAGATGGCGGGCAGCGGAAGCAGTACTTC. Translation gives CASSLDGGQRKQYF.

The rearrangement uses TRBV5-6 and TRBJ1-2; possible D gene TRBD1, 5 bases. V was pared by 0 bases and J by 3 bases, with 12 bases between. CDR3 length: 15 residues. Germline values: CDR1 SGHDT, CDR2 YYEEEE. The CDR3 is CASSLEVDSYYGYTF. As DNA, the CDR3 is TGTGCCAGCAGCTTGGAGGTCGACAGTTACTATGGCTACACCTTC.

The gene calls are TRBV12-5 and TRBJ1-1; the match to TRBD1 covers 10 bases. Per germline, CDR1 LGHNT and CDR2 FRNRAP. CDR3 length: 17 amino acids. The V and J ends lost 0 bases and 1 base, in that order; junction bases with no gene match: 5. The CDR3 region has the DNA TGTGCTAGTGGTTTGGTACCGGGACAGGGGTGGAACACTGAAGCTTTCTTT. This codes for CASGLVPGQGWNTEAFF. The full variable domain, its missing parts supplied by reference TRBV12-5 and TRBJ1-1, is DARVTQTPRHKVTEMGQEVTMRCQPILGHNTVFWYRQTMMQGLELLAYFRNRAPLDDSGMPKDRFSAEMPDATLATLKIQPSEPRDSAVYFCASGLVPGQGWNTEAFFGQGTRLTVV.

The rearrangement uses TRBV11-2 and TRBJ2-3; TRBD2 matches at 12 bases. Germline V gene sequence: CDR1 SGHAT, CDR2 FQNNGV. The CDR3 spans 15 residues. V trimming: 5 bases; J trimming: 0 bases; junction bases outside the gene matches: 0. The CDR3 nucleotides read TGTGCCAGCAGCGGGACTAGCGGGAGCACAGATACGCAGTATTTT. Protein sequence: CASSGTSGSTDTQYF. Using reference TRBV11-2 and TRBJ2-3 for the parts outside the CDR3, the full variable domain is EAGVAQSPRYKIIEKRQSVAFWCNPISGHATLYWYQQILGQGPKLLIQFQNNGVVDDSQLPKDRFSAERLKGVDSTLKIQPAKLEDSAVYLCASSGTSGSTDTQYFGPGTRLTVL.

This chain uses TRBV28 with TRBJ1-2; 9 positions match TRBD1. The CDR3 spans 15 residues. Germline lookup yields CDR1 MDHEN and CDR2 SYDVKM. V was pared by 5 bases and J by 0 bases, with 4 bases of the junction left unmatched. CDR3 nucleotides: TGTGCCAGCAGTCCGTGGACAGGGGCTAACTATGGCTACACCTTC. This translates into CASSPWTGANYGYTF.